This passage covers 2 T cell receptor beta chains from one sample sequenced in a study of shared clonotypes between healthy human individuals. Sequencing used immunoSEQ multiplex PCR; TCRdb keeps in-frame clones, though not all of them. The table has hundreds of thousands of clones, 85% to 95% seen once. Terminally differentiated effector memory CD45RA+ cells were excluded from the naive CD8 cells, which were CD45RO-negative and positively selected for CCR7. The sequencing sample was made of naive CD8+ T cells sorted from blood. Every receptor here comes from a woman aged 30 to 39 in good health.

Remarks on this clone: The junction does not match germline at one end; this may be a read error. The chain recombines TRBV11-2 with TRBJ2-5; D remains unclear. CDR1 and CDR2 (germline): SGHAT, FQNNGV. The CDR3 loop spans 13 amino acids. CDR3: CASSVDPRETQYF. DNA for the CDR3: TGTGCCAGCAGCGTAGACCCCCGAGAGACCCAGTACTTC.

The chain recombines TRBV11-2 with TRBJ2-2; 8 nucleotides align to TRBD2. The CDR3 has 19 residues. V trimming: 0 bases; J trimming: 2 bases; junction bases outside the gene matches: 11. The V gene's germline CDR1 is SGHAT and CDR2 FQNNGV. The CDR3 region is CASSLDLIGIAGNTGELFF. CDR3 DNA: TGTGCCAGCAGCTTAGATCTTATCGGGATAGCGGGAAACACCGGGGAGCTGTTTTTT.